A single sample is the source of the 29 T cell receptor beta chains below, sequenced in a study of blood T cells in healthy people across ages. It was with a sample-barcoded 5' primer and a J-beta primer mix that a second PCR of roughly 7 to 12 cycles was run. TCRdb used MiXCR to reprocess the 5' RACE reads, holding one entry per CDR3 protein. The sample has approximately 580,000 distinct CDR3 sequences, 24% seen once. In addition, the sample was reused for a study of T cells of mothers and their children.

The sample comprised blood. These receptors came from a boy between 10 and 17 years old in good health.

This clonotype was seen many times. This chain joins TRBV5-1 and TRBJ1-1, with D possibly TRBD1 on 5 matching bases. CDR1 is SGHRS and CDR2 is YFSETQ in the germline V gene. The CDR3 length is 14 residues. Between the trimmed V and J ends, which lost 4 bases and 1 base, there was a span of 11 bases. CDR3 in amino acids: CASSLRQGNTEAFF. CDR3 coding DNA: TGCGCCAGCAGCCTTAGGCAGGGGAACACTGAAGCTTTCTTT.

The CDR3 spells CSVATDRINHEKLFF. The CDR3 DNA reads TGCAGCGTTGCAACGGACAGGATCAATCATGAAAAACTGTTTTTT. The chain uses TRBV29-1 and TRBJ1-4, with TRBD1 matching 7 bases. The CDR3 runs to 15 residues. J lost 6 bases, V lost 4 bases, and 11 bases had no gene match. Germline V gene sequence: CDR1 SQVTM, CDR2 ANQGSEA.

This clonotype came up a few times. The CDR3, as DNA: TGTGCCAGCAGCCCGGGACAGGATCCTGGCTACACCTTC. This codes for CASSPGQDPGYTF. The gene calls are TRBV21-1 and TRBJ1-2; the D call of TRBD1 is as the table states it, not checked on the DNA. TRBV21-1 is recorded as a pseudogene. This CDR3 has 13 amino acids.

CDR3 protein: CASSSSTGIHEQYF. CDR3 DNA sequence: TGTGCCAGCAGCTCCTCGACAGGGATCCACGAGCAGTACTTC. This rearrangement joins TRBV7-2 to TRBJ2-7; 7 bases are shared with TRBD1. This CDR3 has 14 amino acids. Trimming cost V 4 bases and J 5 bases; bases outside gene matches: 8. Germline values: CDR1 SGHTA, CDR2 FQGNSA.

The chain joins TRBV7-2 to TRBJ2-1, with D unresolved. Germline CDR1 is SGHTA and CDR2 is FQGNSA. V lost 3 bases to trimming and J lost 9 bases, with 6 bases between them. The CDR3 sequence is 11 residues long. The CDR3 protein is CASSFMAEQFF. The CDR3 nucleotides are TGTGCCAGCAGCTTTATGGCTGAGCAGTTCTTC.

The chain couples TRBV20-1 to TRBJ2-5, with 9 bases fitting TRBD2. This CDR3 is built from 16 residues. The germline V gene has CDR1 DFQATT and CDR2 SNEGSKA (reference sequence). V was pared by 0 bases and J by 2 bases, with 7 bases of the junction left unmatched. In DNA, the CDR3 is TGCAGTGCTAGAGATTTTGGGCGGGGGGGACAAGAGACCCAGTACTTC. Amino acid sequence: CSARDFGRGGQETQYF.

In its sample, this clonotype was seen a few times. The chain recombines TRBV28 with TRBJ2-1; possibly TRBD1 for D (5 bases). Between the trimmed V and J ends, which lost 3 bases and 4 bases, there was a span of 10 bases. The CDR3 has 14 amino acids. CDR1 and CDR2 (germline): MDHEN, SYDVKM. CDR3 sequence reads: CASSFRTLYNEQFF. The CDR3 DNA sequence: TGTGCCAGCAGTTTTCGGACACTATACAATGAGCAGTTCTTC.

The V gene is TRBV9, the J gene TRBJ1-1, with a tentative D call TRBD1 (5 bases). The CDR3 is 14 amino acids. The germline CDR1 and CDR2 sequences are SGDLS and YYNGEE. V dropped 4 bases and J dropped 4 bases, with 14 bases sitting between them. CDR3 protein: CASSPSPGGTEAFF. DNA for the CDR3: TGTGCCAGCAGCCCAAGCCCCGGGGGCACTGAAGCTTTCTTT.

The CDR3 nucleotides are TGCAGCGTTGAACCCGGCCAGGAGGCCTATGGCTACACCTTC. Amino acid sequence: CSVEPGQEAYGYTF. The chain joins TRBV29-1 to TRBJ1-2; D is unresolved. V lost 2 bases and J lost 4, with 14 bases in between. The CDR3 is 14 residues long. The germline CDR1 and CDR2 sequences are SQVTM and ANQGSEA.

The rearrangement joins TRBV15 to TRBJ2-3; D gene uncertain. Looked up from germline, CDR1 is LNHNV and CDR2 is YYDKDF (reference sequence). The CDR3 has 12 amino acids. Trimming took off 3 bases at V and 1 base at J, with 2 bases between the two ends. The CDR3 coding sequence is TGTGCCACCAGCAGGCGCACAGATACGCAGTATTTT. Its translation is CATSRRTDTQYF.

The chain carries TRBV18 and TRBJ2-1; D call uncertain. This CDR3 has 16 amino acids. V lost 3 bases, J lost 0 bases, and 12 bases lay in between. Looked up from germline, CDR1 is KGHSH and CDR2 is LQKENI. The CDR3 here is CASSPPRSSSYNEQFF. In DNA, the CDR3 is TGTGCCAGCTCACCCCCGAGATCAAGCTCCTACAATGAGCAGTTCTTC. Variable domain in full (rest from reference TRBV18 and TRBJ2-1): NAGVMQNPRHLVRRRGQEARLRCSPMKGHSHVYWYRQLPEEGLKFMVYLQKENIIDESGMPKERFSAEFPKEGPSILRIQQVVRGDSAAYFCASSPPRSSSYNEQFFGPGTRLTVL.

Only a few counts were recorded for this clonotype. The CDR3 protein is CASSLSTLPTEAFF. CDR3 nucleotides: TGTGCCAGCAGTTTGTCAACGCTCCCGACTGAAGCTTTCTTT. The rearrangement links TRBV27 to TRBJ1-1; the D is unclear. CDR3 length: 14 amino acids. Trimming pared 3 bases from V and 5 bases from J, leaving 13 bases between. The germline CDR1 and CDR2 sequences are MNHEY and SMNVEV (reference sequence).

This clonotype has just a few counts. CDR3 nucleotide sequence: TGCAGTGCTAGAGATAATGGAGTCACGTGGGTTGGGGAAAAACTGTTTTTT. Its translation: CSARDNGVTWVGEKLFF. This rearrangement joins TRBV20-1 to TRBJ1-4; no firm D call. The CDR3 length is 17 residues. The V gene's germline CDR1 is DFQATT and CDR2 SNEGSKA (reference sequence). The V and J ends lost 0 bases and 8 bases respectively, with 22 bases between them.

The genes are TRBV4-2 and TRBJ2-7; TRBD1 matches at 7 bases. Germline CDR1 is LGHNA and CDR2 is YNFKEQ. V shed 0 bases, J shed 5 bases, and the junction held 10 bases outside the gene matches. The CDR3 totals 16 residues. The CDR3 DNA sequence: TGTGCCAGCAGCCAAGAGGGGTCAGACAGGGTCAACGAGCAGTACTTC. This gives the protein CASSQEGSDRVNEQYF.

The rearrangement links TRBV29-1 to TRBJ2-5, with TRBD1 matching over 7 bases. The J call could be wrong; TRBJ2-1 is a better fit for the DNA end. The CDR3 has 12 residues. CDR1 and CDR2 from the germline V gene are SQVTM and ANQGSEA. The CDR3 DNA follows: TGCAGCGAAACTCCACAGGGGAATGAGCAGTTCTTC. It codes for CSETPQGNEQFF.

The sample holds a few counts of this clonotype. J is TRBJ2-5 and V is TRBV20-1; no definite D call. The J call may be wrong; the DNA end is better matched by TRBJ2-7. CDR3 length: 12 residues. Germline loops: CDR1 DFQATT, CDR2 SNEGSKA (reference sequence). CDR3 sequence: CSARQASYEQYF. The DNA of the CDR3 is TGCAGTGCTAGGCAGGCAAGCTACGAGCAGTACTTC.

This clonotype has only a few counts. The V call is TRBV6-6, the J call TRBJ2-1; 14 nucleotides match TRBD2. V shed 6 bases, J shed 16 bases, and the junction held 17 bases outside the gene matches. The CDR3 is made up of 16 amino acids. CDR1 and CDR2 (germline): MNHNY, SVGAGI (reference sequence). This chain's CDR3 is CASSPQGFRLAGGGFF. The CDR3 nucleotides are TGTGCCAGCAGCCCACAGGGTTTCCGACTAGCGGGGGGGGGATTCTTC.

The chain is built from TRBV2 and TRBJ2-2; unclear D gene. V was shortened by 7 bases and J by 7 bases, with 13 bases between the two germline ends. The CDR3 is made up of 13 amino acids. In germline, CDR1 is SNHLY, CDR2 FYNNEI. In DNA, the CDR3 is TGTGCCAGCAACAGAATGGGTAACGGGGAGCTGTTTTTT. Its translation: CASNRMGNGELFF.

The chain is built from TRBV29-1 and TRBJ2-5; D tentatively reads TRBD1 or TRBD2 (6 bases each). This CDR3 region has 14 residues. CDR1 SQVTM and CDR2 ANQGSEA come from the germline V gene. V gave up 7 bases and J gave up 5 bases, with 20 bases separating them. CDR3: CSAGQRGVFETQYF. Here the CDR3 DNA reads TGCAGCGCCGGGCAGAGGGGGGTGTTTGAGACCCAGTACTTC.

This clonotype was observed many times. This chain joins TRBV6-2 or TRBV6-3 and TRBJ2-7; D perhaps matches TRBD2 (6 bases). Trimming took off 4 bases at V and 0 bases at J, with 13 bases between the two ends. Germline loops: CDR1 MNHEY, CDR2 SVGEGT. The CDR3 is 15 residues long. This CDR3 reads CASSFPRRGSYEQYF. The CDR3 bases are TGTGCCAGCAGTTTCCCCCGGCGGGGCTCCTACGAGCAGTACTTC.

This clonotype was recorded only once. Here the CDR3 reads CASSPGGRGAQETQYF. CDR3 DNA sequence: TGTGCCAGCTCACCGGGTGGAAGGGGCGCCCAAGAGACCCAGTACTTC. This chain joins TRBV18 and TRBJ2-5; D might be TRBD1 (5 bases). Germline V gene lookup returns CDR1 KGHSH and CDR2 LQKENI. This CDR3 has 16 residues. V was trimmed by 3 bases and J by 1 base, leaving 15 bases between them.

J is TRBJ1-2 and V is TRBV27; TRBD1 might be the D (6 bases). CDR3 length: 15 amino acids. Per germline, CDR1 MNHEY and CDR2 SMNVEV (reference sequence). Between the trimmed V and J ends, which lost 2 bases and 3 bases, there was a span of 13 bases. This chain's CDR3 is CASSLADGGYYGYTF. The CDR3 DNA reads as TGTGCCAGCAGTTTAGCGGACGGGGGCTACTATGGCTACACCTTC.

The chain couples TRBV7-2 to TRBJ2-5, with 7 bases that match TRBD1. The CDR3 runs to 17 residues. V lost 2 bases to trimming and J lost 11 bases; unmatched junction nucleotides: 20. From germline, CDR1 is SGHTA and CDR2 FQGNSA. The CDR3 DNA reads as TGTGCCAGCAGCTTATCCCTCGGACAGGACTTTTACAAAGAGCAGTACTTC. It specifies CASSLSLGQDFYKEQYF.

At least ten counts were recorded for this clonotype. The DNA of the CDR3 is TGTGCCAGCAACAGGGGGCAAGTTTGGGAAAAACTGTTTTTT. This codes for CASNRGQVWEKLFF. V and J are TRBV2 and TRBJ1-4; 9 bases are a match to TRBD1. CDR1 and CDR2 from the germline V gene are SNHLY and FYNNEI. CDR3 size: 14 residues. V lost 7 bases to trimming and J lost 8 bases; unmatched junction nucleotides: 8.

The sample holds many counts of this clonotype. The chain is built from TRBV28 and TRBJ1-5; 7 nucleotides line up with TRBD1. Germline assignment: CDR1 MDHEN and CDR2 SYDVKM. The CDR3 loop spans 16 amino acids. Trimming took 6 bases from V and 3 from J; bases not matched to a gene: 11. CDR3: CASRNWGDSYNQPQHF. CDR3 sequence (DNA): TGTGCCAGCAGAAACTGGGGGGACAGCTACAATCAGCCCCAGCATTTT.

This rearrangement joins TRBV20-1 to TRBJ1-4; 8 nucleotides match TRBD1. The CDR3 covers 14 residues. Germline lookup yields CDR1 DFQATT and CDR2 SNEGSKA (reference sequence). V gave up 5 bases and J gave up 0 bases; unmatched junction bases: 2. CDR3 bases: TGCAGTGCTCAGGGGGCCTCAACTAATGAAAAACTGTTTTTT. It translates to CSAQGASTNEKLFF.

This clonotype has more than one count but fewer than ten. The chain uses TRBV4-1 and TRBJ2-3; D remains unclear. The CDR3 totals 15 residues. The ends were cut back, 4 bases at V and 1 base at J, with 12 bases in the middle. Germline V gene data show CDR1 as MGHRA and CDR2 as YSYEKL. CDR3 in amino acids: CASSLDRPRTDTQYF. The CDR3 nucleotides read TGCGCCAGCAGCCTTGACCGGCCCCGCACAGATACGCAGTATTTT.

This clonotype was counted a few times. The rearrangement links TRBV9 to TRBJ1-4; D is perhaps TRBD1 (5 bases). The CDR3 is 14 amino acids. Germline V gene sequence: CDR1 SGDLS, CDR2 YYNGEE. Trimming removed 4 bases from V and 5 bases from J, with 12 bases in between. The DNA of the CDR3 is TGTGCCAGCAGCACAGGTACTTTAAATGAAAAACTGTTTTTT. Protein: CASSTGTLNEKLFF.

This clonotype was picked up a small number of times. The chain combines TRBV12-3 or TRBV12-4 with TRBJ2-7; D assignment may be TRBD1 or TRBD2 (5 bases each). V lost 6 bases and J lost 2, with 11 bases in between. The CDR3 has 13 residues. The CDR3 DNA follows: TGTGCCAGCAGCCGGGACCCACCCTACGAGCAGTACTTC. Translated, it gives CASSRDPPYEQYF.